The clone carrying this T cell receptor beta chain has only one observation. These data belong to a study of OX40 agonist ivuxolimab in advanced cancers. This CDR3 region has 15 residues. CDR1 is MDHEN and CDR2 is SYDVKM in the germline V gene. V gave up 6 bases and J gave up 3 bases, with 18 bases separating them. Sequenced by immunoSEQ multiplex PCR; TCRdb stores in-frame clones only, minus some. The sample yields tens of thousands of clones, about nine tenths seen once. The chain joins TRBV28 to TRBJ2-7; D is possibly TRBD2 (7 bases). The receptor was isolated from an adult with an advanced solid tumor such as melanoma, head and neck, liver or kidney cancer. The source was CD4+ or CD8+ T cells sorted from blood, collected in a trial of the OX40 agonist ivuxolimab. The CDR3 nucleotides are TGTGCCAGCAGCACAGTACGGCGGGGGCACTACGAGCAGTACTTC. This sequence encodes CASSTVRRGHYEQYF.